The rows below give T cell receptor beta chains drawn from one sample of a study of cytomegalovirus exposure and HLA in healthy donors. Clones were sequenced by immunoSEQ multiplex PCR, and TCRdb holds only the in-frame ones, with some missing. The sample lists about 120,000 clones; about 80% were seen once. The sample comprised PBMCs. These receptors came from a female donor in good health and CMV-seropositive. The CDR3 runs from the conserved cysteine through the conserved F or W. D genes are given only for firm matches. The size entry is marked missing in some rows and otherwise reads once, few, many or a size class.

V gene	D gene	J gene	clone size	CDR3 DNA	CDR3 protein
TRBV7-9	TRBD1	TRBJ1-2	.	TGTGCCAGCAGCTTAGGCGGGACAGGGTATGGCTACACCTTC	CASSLGGTGYGYTF
TRBV14	.	TRBJ2-5	.	TGTGCCAGCAGCCCGAGACTAGGGGAGACCCAGTACTTC	CASSPRLGETQYF
TRBV6-5	.	TRBJ2-7	.	TGTGCCAGCAACCGGCAGGGGTCCTACGAGCAGTACTTC	CASNRQGSYEQYF
TRBV6-6	.	TRBJ1-4	few	TGTGCCAGCAGTTACAGGGGGTCGGAGGAAAAACTGTTTTTT	CASSYRGSEEKLFF
TRBV7-9	.	TRBJ2-1	.	TGTGCCAGCAGCTTAGGAGGGGGCAATGAGCAGTTCTTC	CASSLGGGNEQFF
TRBV2	TRBD2	TRBJ2-2	.	TGTGCCAGTCGGGGGGGCAATGGCGGGGAGCTGTTTTTT	CASRGGNGGELFF
TRBV7-3	.	TRBJ2-2	.	TGTGCCAGCAGCTTCACAGCGAACACCGGGGAGCTGTTTTTT	CASSFTANTGELFF
TRBV6-5	TRBD1	TRBJ1-2	.	TGTGCCAGCAGTTACGTTTTGGGACAGCTGTATGGCTACACCTTC	CASSYVLGQLYGYTF
TRBV6-1	TRBD2	TRBJ2-1	.	TGTGCCAGCAGTGTGAGCGGGGATTTCCTTCGGGAGCAGTTCTTC	CASSVSGDFLREQFF
TRBV12-5	.	TRBJ1-1	.	TGTGCTAGTGGTCTGACCGCGGGGAATACTGAAGCTTTCTTT	CASGLTAGNTEAFF
TRBV2	.	TRBJ2-2	.	TGTGCCAGCACCCTAGGGGGGGGCTACACCGGGGAGCTGTTTTTT	CASTLGGGYTGELFF
TRBV2	TRBD1	TRBJ1-2	.	TGTGCCAGCAGACAGGGGGCTGGAGACTATGGCTACACCTTC	CASRQGAGDYGYTF
TRBV5-1	.	TRBJ2-7	.	TGCGCCAGCAGCGCTATTAGCCCAGTTGAGCAGTACTTC	CASSAISPVEQYF
TRBV6-5	TRBD2	TRBJ2-2	.	TGTGCCAGCAGTAACCGGGGACTAGGTGGCGGGGAGCTGTTTTTT	CASSNRGLGGGELFF
TRBV6-6	TRBD1	TRBJ2-7	few	TGTGCCAGCAGTCAGAAGGGGGCTGACGAGCAGTACTTC	CASSQKGADEQYF
TRBV19	.	TRBJ2-3	.	TGTGCCAGTAGTAGCGGGGCCGTCACAGATACGCAGTATTTT	CASSSGAVTDTQYF